This T cell receptor (beta chain) was profiled in a study of T cells in Graves' hyperthyroidism and ophthalmopathy. Amplified regions were TCR beta CDR3 sequences from RNA transcripts. The HTBI primer set served for first-round RT-PCR of the TCR CDR3. MiXCR, applied by TCRdb to the multiplex PCR reads, yields one record per CDR3 protein. The sample lists 480,000 or so distinct CDR3 sequences, 40% to 50% seen once, with about 40% in the top ten. CDR1 LGHDT and CDR2 YNNKEL come from the germline V gene (reference sequence). This CDR3 is built from 12 residues. The sample holds many counts of this clonotype. One end of the junction is discordant with germline, which a read error may explain.

The sample comprised peripheral blood or thyroid tissue (not recorded which). The gene calls are TRBV3-1 and TRBJ1-6; D perhaps matches TRBD1 (5 bases). The clonotype was recovered from an adult woman with Graves' disease, either hyperthyroidism or ophthalmopathy (not recorded which). The CDR3 DNA is TGTGCCAGCAGCCCGAGGGGCTCGTCCCTTCACTTT. Its translation: CASSPRGSSLHF.